The 8 T cell receptor beta chains below were found in one sample sequenced in a study of T cell repertoires in cytomegalovirus infection. These TCRs are of unknown antigen specificity. TCRdb redid the calling of the reads with MiXCR, one entry per CDR3 protein. The sample has about half a million distinct CDR3 sequences; roughly a third are singletons. The input for sequencing was cultured PBMCs, taken from culture after CMV antigen stimulation. Source of these receptors: a human donor in good health (CMV status not recorded). Some clones in this sample may be carry-over from other donors' samples.

This clonotype was recorded at least ten times. The V and J genes are TRBV7-2 and TRBJ1-2, with D possibly TRBD1 on 5 matching bases. The V gene's germline CDR1 is SGHTA and CDR2 FQGNSA. The CDR3 is 13 amino acids. The ends were cut back, 1 base at V and 8 bases at J, with 11 bases in the middle. As DNA, the CDR3 is TGTGCCAGCAGCTTAGAAGGGGTGGAGGGCTACACCTTC. Its translation: CASSLEGVEGYTF.

In this sample, this clonotype turned up once. The chain carries TRBV7-4 and TRBJ1-6, with D unclear. V lost 6 bases and J lost 6, with 15 bases in between. Germline values: CDR1 SGHVT, CDR2 SQSDAQ. The length of the CDR3 is 15 residues. The CDR3 protein is CASSPLGPINSPLHF. The CDR3 region has the DNA TGTGCCAGCAGTCCTCTCGGGCCAATTAATTCACCCCTCCACTTT.

This clonotype was detected only a few times. The genes are TRBV12-3 or TRBV12-4 and TRBJ1-1; tentatively, D is TRBD1 (5 bases). The V end lost 6 bases, the J end lost 4 bases, and 9 bases lay between the germline ends. The CDR3 is made up of 12 amino acids. In DNA form, the CDR3 reads TGTGCCAGCAGGGGAGGGGCCACTGAAGCTTTCTTT. Translating it yields CASRGGATEAFF.

The chain employs TRBV7-2 and TRBJ2-7; unclear D gene. Per germline, CDR1 SGHTA and CDR2 FQGNSA. With 4 bases removed from V and 5 bases from J, the gap between germline ends came to 15 bases. The length of the CDR3 is 14 residues. The CDR3 here is CASSSSMLQNEQYV. CDR3 in DNA: TGTGCCAGCAGCTCCAGCATGCTCCAAAACGAGCAGTACGTC.

This clonotype was counted only a few times. The chain links TRBV20-1 to TRBJ2-1; TRBD1 matches at 7 bases. V lost 5 bases to trimming and J lost 3 bases; unmatched junction nucleotides: 10. Germline V gene lookup returns CDR1 DFQATT and CDR2 SNEGSKA (reference sequence). There are 15 residues in the CDR3. CDR3 sequence (DNA): TGCAGTGCTCCTCACGTGGGGACAGTCTACAATGAGCAGTTCTTC. It yields the protein CSAPHVGTVYNEQFF.

The chain is built from TRBV29-1 and TRBJ1-2; 9 nucleotides match TRBD1. Germline V gene data show CDR1 as SQVTM and CDR2 as ANQGSEA. The junction had 3 bases not matched to a gene; V was cut back by 6 bases and J by 4 bases. The CDR3 totals 12 residues. The CDR3 bases are TGCAGCGTACCGGGACAGGGCTATGGCTACACCTTC. It specifies CSVPGQGYGYTF.

In its sample, this clonotype was seen a few times. The V and J genes are TRBV28 and TRBJ1-4; no clear D gene. Germline V CDR1 and CDR2: MDHEN, SYDVKM. The V and J ends lost 5 bases and 6 bases respectively, with 16 bases between them. The length of the CDR3 is 15 residues. The CDR3 DNA sequence: TGTGCCAGCAGTCGACCGGCAGGTCGGGATGAAAAACTGTTTTTT. Translating it yields CASSRPAGRDEKLFF.

This chain links TRBV28 with TRBJ1-5; perhaps TRBD1 as D (6 bases). Trimming cost V 5 bases and J 7 bases, with 21 bases left between them. Per the germline V gene, CDR1 is MDHEN and CDR2 is SYDVKM. CDR3 length: 16 residues. The chain's CDR3 is CASSQLGLGARQPQHF. CDR3 DNA: TGTGCCAGCAGTCAATTGGGATTGGGGGCAAGGCAGCCCCAGCATTTT.